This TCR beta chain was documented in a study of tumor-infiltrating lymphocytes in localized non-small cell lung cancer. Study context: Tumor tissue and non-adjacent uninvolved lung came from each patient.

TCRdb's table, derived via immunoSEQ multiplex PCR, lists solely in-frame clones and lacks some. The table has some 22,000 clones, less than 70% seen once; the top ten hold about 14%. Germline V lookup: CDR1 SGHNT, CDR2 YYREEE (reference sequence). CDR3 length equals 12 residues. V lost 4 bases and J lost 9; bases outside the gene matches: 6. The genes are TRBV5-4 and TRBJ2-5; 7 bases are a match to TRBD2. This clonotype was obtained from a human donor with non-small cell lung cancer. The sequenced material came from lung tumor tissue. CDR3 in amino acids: CASSPGEGAQYF. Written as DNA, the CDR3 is TGTGCCAGCAGCCCGGGGGAGGGAGCCCAGTACTTC.